Below are 31 T cell receptor beta chains sequenced from a single sample in a study of PD-1 blockade in mismatch repair-deficient tumors (dated by TCRdb to 2016 to 2017). Libraries were constructed by the immunoSEQ multiplex PCR assay. Held by TCRdb, this immuneACCESS table contains in-frame sequences only and omits some clones. Under half of the omission traces to an unresolved V gene where checked; the cause of the rest is unknown. For this sample the table gives some 130,000 clones, of which more than 70% were detected only once. The leading ten clones occupy 10% to 15% of the sample. The sample here was peripheral blood, taken 70 to 72 weeks after starting pembrolizumab. The receptors here all came from an adult with mismatch repair-deficient cancer.

The table lists this clone with a count of one. The V gene is TRBV4-3, the J gene TRBJ1-5; possibly TRBD1 for D (5 bases). V dropped 1 base and J dropped 6 bases, with 13 bases sitting between them. Germline CDR1 LGHNA, CDR2 YSLEER. This CDR3 has 15 amino acids. The CDR3, as DNA: TGCGCCAGCAGCCAAGCGCGGGACTATCTTCAGCCCCAGCATTTT. It is translated as CASSQARDYLQPQHF.

V usage is TRBV2 and J usage is TRBJ1-1; TRBD1 agrees at 9 bases. After removal of 6 bases from V and 4 bases from J, the junction contained 3 bases not matched to a gene. This CDR3 contains 13 residues. Germline CDR1 reads SNHLY; CDR2 reads FYNNEI. CDR3 nucleotide sequence: TGTGCCAGCAGGACAGGGGGATTCACTGAAGCTTTCTTT. Amino acids: CASRTGGFTEAFF. Complete variable domain (other parts from reference TRBV2 and TRBJ1-1): EPEVTQTPSHQVTQMGQEVILRCVPISNHLYFYWYRQILGQKVEFLVSFYNNEISEKSEIFDDQFSVERPDGSNFTLKIRSTKLEDSAMYFCASRTGGFTEAFFGQGTRLTVV.

V gene TRBV5-1 combines with J gene TRBJ1-1, with D possibly being TRBD1 (5 bases). Germline CDR1 and CDR2: SGHRS and YFSETQ. With 8 bases removed from V and 0 bases from J, the gap between germline ends came to 17 bases. The CDR3 length is 15 residues. In nucleotides, the CDR3 is TGCGCCAGTTGTAATGGGGCAGGAGTGAACACTGAAGCTTTCTTT. Its translation: CASCNGAGVNTEAFF.

The sample holds one count of this clone. V and J are TRBV7-9 and TRBJ2-1; D may match TRBD1 or TRBD2 (5 bases each). CDR3 length: 15 residues. The V gene's germline CDR1 is SEHNR and CDR2 FQNEAQ (reference sequence). Trimming pared 3 bases from V and 8 bases from J, leaving 17 bases between. The CDR3 region is CASSFLVSGRDEQFF. The CDR3 bases are TGTGCCAGCAGCTTTTTGGTTTCGGGGCGAGATGAGCAGTTCTTC.

The chain joins TRBV11-2 to TRBJ2-7; no clear D gene. Germline values: CDR1 SGHAT, CDR2 FQNNGV. The CDR3 spans 15 residues. The V end was cut by 4 bases, the J end by 4 bases, with 17 bases between. CDR3 loop: CASSSFVASKYEQYF. The CDR3 DNA is TGTGCCAGCAGCTCCTTCGTTGCCAGCAAATACGAGCAGTACTTC.

The V call is TRBV4-3, the J call TRBJ1-3; TRBD1 might be the D (5 bases). Trimming shortened V by 1 base and J by 3 bases, and 10 bases separated the two germline ends. The CDR3 spans 15 residues. Germline V gene data show CDR1 as LGHNA and CDR2 as YSLEER. As DNA, the CDR3 is TGCGCCAGCAGCCAAGGGCAGGGTTTTGGAAACACCATATATTTT. Translating it yields CASSQGQGFGNTIYF.

The V gene is TRBV7-2, the J gene TRBJ2-7; 8 nucleotides align to TRBD1. The CDR3 has 17 residues. V trimming: 4 bases; J trimming: 4 bases; junction bases outside the gene matches: 15. Germline CDR1 reads SGHTA; CDR2 reads FQGNSA. The CDR3 region has the DNA TGTGCCAGCAGCTCCCGGACAGGGATCGAGAAAGGATACGAGCAGTACTTC. Amino acid sequence: CASSSRTGIEKGYEQYF.

The chain has TRBV6-5 and TRBJ2-2; tentative D call: TRBD2 (6 bases). The CDR3 runs to 16 residues. From germline, CDR1 is MNHEY and CDR2 SVGAGI. Trimming took 2 bases from V and 6 from J, leaving 16 bases between them. The CDR3: CASSYPGTLTPGELFF. As DNA, the CDR3 is TGTGCCAGCAGTTACCCCGGGACTCTCACCCCCGGGGAGCTGTTTTTT.

The J gene is TRBJ1-1, the V gene TRBV19, with no clear D. V was trimmed by 6 bases and J by 2 bases, leaving 10 bases between them. CDR1 is LNHDA and CDR2 is SQIVND in the germline V gene (reference sequence). The CDR3 consists of 13 residues. In DNA, the CDR3 is TGTGCCAGTAGAAGAGATTACAACACTGAAGCTTTCTTT. It specifies CASRRDYNTEAFF.

The J gene is TRBJ1-5, the V gene TRBV11-2; D not resolved. The CDR3 length is 14 residues. From germline, CDR1 is SGHAT and CDR2 FQNNGV. Deletions cut 0 bases from V and 7 bases from J, with 10 bases between. CDR3 residues: CASSLDAGSQPQHF. The CDR3 DNA sequence: TGTGCCAGCAGCTTAGACGCGGGGAGCCAGCCCCAGCATTTT. Full variable domain (outside the CDR3, taken from reference TRBV11-2 and TRBJ1-5): EAGVAQSPRYKIIEKRQSVAFWCNPISGHATLYWYQQILGQGPKLLIQFQNNGVVDDSQLPKDRFSAERLKGVDSTLKIQPAKLEDSAVYLCASSLDAGSQPQHFGDGTRLSIL.

Only a few counts were recorded for this clone. The chain carries TRBV7-3 and TRBJ1-5; D possibly corresponds to TRBD1 (5 bases). Trimming took 6 bases from V and 6 from J, leaving 15 bases between them. Germline CDR1 and CDR2: SGHTA and FQGTGA. The CDR3 length is 14 residues. The CDR3 region has the DNA TGTGCCAGCAGATCCGGGACCAGTTTTCAGCCCCAGCATTTT. This encodes CASRSGTSFQPQHF.

This rearrangement joins TRBV12-5 to TRBJ2-7; a possible D gene is TRBD1 (5 bases). V was shortened by 2 bases and J by 5 bases, with 13 bases between the two germline ends. Looked up from germline, CDR1 is LGHNT and CDR2 is FRNRAP. This CDR3 region has 14 residues. The CDR3 DNA reads as TGTGCTAGTGGTTTGACACCTGGGGCGCACGAGCAGTACTTC. This encodes CASGLTPGAHEQYF.

The chain has TRBV23-1 and TRBJ1-5; possible D gene TRBD1, 5 bases. TRBV23-1 is reported as an ORF; its role is uncertain. V lost 1 base, J lost 7 bases, and 17 bases lay in between. The CDR3 length is 16 residues. CDR3 protein: CASSQCGTGGWQPQHF. The DNA of the CDR3 is TGCGCCAGCAGTCAATGTGGGACGGGGGGATGGCAGCCCCAGCATTTT.

This chain links TRBV7-9 with TRBJ2-2; 10 nucleotides match TRBD2. V gave up 9 bases and J gave up 5 bases; unmatched junction bases: 6. Germline CDR1 SEHNR, CDR2 FQNEAQ (reference sequence). This CDR3 has 14 amino acids. Here the CDR3 DNA reads TGTGCCAGTGAGCGGGAGGGCCCGACCGGGGAGCTGTTTTTT. Amino acids: CASEREGPTGELFF.

The J gene is TRBJ2-2, the V gene TRBV7-3, with a possible D match to TRBD2 (5 bases). V was shortened by 5 bases and J by 3 bases, with 16 bases between the two germline ends. Germline-derived CDR1 and CDR2 are SGHTA and FQGTGA. This CDR3 has 16 amino acids. The CDR3 sequence is CASSLNPGFDTGELFF. In DNA form, the CDR3 reads TGTGCCAGCAGCCTGAATCCGGGGTTCGACACCGGGGAGCTGTTTTTT.

V usage is TRBV5-5 and J usage is TRBJ2-7; D is ambiguous. CDR1 is SGHKS and CDR2 is YYEKEE in the germline V gene (reference sequence). The CDR3 loop spans 12 amino acids. The germline V and J ends were trimmed by 0 bases and 4 bases, with 5 bases remaining between them. CDR3 protein: CASSLDLYEQYF. CDR3 DNA: TGTGCCAGCAGCTTGGACCTGTACGAGCAGTACTTC.

This chain uses TRBV27 with TRBJ1-2; a weak D match, TRBD1 (5 bases). CDR3 length: 13 residues. Trimming pared 6 bases from V and 4 bases from J, leaving 12 bases between. Germline V gene data show CDR1 as MNHEY and CDR2 as SMNVEV (reference sequence). CDR3 DNA sequence: TGTGCCAGCAGCACGCCCGGGGGCTATGGCTACACCTTC. Its translation: CASSTPGGYGYTF.

The chain joins TRBV4-3 to TRBJ2-7, with a possible D match to TRBD1 (6 bases). The V gene's germline CDR1 is LGHNA and CDR2 YSLEER. This CDR3 region has 14 residues. Trimming left V 1 base short and J 7 bases short, with 14 bases between. The CDR3 DNA reads as TGCGCCAGCAGCCAAGGAGTCAGGGGATGGGAGCAGTACTTC. Translating it yields CASSQGVRGWEQYF.

This clone occurred once. This chain uses TRBV4-3 with TRBJ1-2; 11 bases line up with TRBD1. With V trimmed by 3 bases and J by 2 bases, 2 bases remained unmatched. The germline V gene has CDR1 LGHNA and CDR2 YSLEER. There are 15 residues in the CDR3. Here the CDR3 reads CASSQDRGRNYGYTF. The CDR3 bases are TGCGCCAGCAGCCAGGACAGGGGGCGCAACTATGGCTACACCTTC.

This chain connects TRBV19 to TRBJ1-4, with TRBD1 identical over 7 bases. V lost 5 bases and J lost 7; bases outside the gene matches: 10. The CDR3 consists of 15 residues. The germline V gene has CDR1 LNHDA and CDR2 SQIVND (reference sequence). The CDR3 nucleotides are TGTGCCAGTAGTCCACGCCGGGACAGAGGTGAAAAACTGTTTTTT. Amino acids: CASSPRRDRGEKLFF.

This chain connects TRBV9 to TRBJ2-6; D not certain. The germline gives CDR1 SGDLS, CDR2 YYNGEE. This CDR3 spans 17 amino acids. V lost 0 bases to trimming and J lost 0 bases, with 10 bases between them. Here the CDR3 DNA reads TGTGCCAGCAGCGTAGGTCTCCGAAGCTCTGGGGCCAACGTCCTGACTTTC. Encoded protein: CASSVGLRSSGANVLTF. Full variable domain (missing parts from reference TRBV9 and TRBJ2-6): DSGVTQTPKHLITATGQRVTLRCSPRSGDLSVYWYQQSLDQGLQFLIQYYNGEERAKGNILERFSAQQFPDLHSELNLSSLELGDSALYFCASSVGLRSSGANVLTFGAGSRLTVL.

The rearrangement joins TRBV12-5 to TRBJ2-7; TRBD1 agrees at 7 bases. There are 15 residues in the CDR3. Germline lookup yields CDR1 LGHNT and CDR2 FRNRAP. The V segment lost 2 bases and the J segment 1 base; nucleotides outside the gene matches: 5. CDR3 loop: CASGLPDRFSYEQYF. The DNA of the CDR3 is TGTGCTAGTGGTTTGCCGGACAGGTTTTCCTACGAGCAGTACTTC.

The chain couples TRBV4-3 to TRBJ2-5, with 7 positions matching TRBD2. This CDR3 contains 17 residues. In germline, CDR1 is LGHNA, CDR2 YSLEER. The V and J ends lost 0 bases and 1 base, in that order; junction bases with no gene match: 8. CDR3 DNA: TGCGCCAGCAGCCAAGATTGGGCTAGCGGACTCCAAGAGACCCAGTACTTC. Translation: CASSQDWASGLQETQYF.

CDR3 region: CASSLKTGDYEQYF. CDR3 nucleotides: TGTGCCAGCAGCTTAAAGACAGGGGACTACGAGCAGTACTTC. V gene TRBV7-9 combines with J gene TRBJ2-7; TRBD1 aligns across 8 bases. Germline V gene data show CDR1 as SEHNR and CDR2 as FQNEAQ (reference sequence). The CDR3 spans 14 residues. V trimming: 2 bases; J trimming: 3 bases; junction bases outside the gene matches: 3.

V and J are TRBV4-2 and TRBJ2-1, with 7 bases lining up with TRBD2. V trimming: 4 bases; J trimming: 4 bases; junction bases outside the gene matches: 22. The CDR3 runs to 20 residues. CDR1 is LGHNA and CDR2 is YNFKEQ in the germline V gene. The CDR3 bases are TGTGCCAGCAGCCTGGCCCGGGACTACCCGAGAGGTCCCCAATACAATGAGCAGTTCTTC. Translation: CASSLARDYPRGPQYNEQFF.

This clone was observed once. This CDR3 is CASTGGTNRAGELFF. CDR3 nucleotides: TGTGCCAGCACTGGCGGGACGAACCGCGCCGGGGAGCTGTTTTTT. The chain is built from TRBV6-5 and TRBJ2-2; D perhaps matches TRBD2 (6 bases). The V end was cut by 7 bases, the J end by 6 bases, with 18 bases between. The CDR3 extends over 15 amino acids. CDR1 is MNHEY, CDR2 SVGAGI, per germline.

The chain employs TRBV7-2 and TRBJ2-7, with a possible D match to TRBD1 (5 bases). Germline V lookup: CDR1 SGHTA, CDR2 FQGNSA. The CDR3 runs 18 residues. Trimming removed 3 bases at V and 1 base at J, with 22 bases between. The CDR3 region has the DNA TGTGCCAGCAGCTTCAAGGAAGGTACAGGTTTTTGGTCCTACGAGCAGTACTTC. It translates to CASSFKEGTGFWSYEQYF.

The gene calls are TRBV6-6 and TRBJ2-1, with TRBD2 matching over 7 bases. This CDR3 comprises 15 residues. Germline CDR1 is MNHNY and CDR2 is SVGAGI (reference sequence). J lost 3 bases, V lost 5 bases, and 7 bases had no gene match. The DNA of the CDR3 is TGTGCCAGCAGTGACGGCACTAGCGACTACAATGAGCAGTTCTTC. Protein product: CASSDGTSDYNEQFF.

The chain is built from TRBV5-1 and TRBJ2-7; 13 bases map to TRBD2. With 7 bases clipped from V and 2 bases from J, the junction kept 6 bases outside the gene matches. Looked up from germline, CDR1 is SGHRS and CDR2 is YFSETQ. This CDR3 region has 15 residues. CDR3: CASAKGTSGTYEQYF. CDR3 DNA: TGCGCCAGCGCCAAGGGGACTAGCGGGACCTACGAGCAGTACTTC.

The CDR3 reads CASSWDRGQQYF. In nucleotides, the CDR3 is TGCGCCAGCTCTTGGGACAGGGGGCAGCAGTACTTC. V and J are TRBV5-1 and TRBJ2-7; 12 bases map to TRBD1. With V trimmed by 7 bases and J by 8 bases, 4 bases remained unmatched. Per the germline V gene, CDR1 is SGHRS and CDR2 is YFSETQ. The CDR3 covers 12 residues.

V usage is TRBV11-3 and J usage is TRBJ1-5, with D unresolved. Germline CDR1 is SGHNT and CDR2 is YENEEA. V lost 0 bases to trimming and J lost 3 bases, with 6 bases between them. The length of the CDR3 is 14 residues. The CDR3 loop is CASSLEGSNQPQHF. CDR3 bases: TGTGCCAGCAGCTTAGAAGGGTCCAATCAGCCCCAGCATTTT.